This entry lists 12 T cell receptor beta chains sequenced from one sample in a study of CXCR3-negative and CXCR3-positive naive CD8 T cells. Findings and caveats of the study: Naive CXCR3-positive cells had TRB CDR3s more hydrophobic than those of CXCR3-negative naive cells.

The study made its TRB cDNA libraries by 5' RACE, adding UMI labels. Reanalyzing the 5' RACE reads, TCRdb keeps one entry per CDR3 protein, without DNA. The sample's table shows 6,000 to 7,000 distinct CDR3 sequences. The antigens for these receptors are not known. The sample was naive CXCR3+ CD8+ T cells from blood. Subset meaning: CD45RO-CCR7+CD27+CD95- naive CD8+ T cells expressing CXCR3 (TNR3+). These receptors were collected from a human donor in good health. Some clones in this sample may be carry-over from other donors' samples.

By frequency, this clonotype is medium-sized (0.01 to 0.1%). The chain has TRBV2 and TRBJ1-1; TCRdb reports TRBD1, a call that lacks DNA to check it against. The germline CDR1 and CDR2 sequences are SNHLY and FYNNEI. The CDR3 has 12 residues. CDR3: CASKVGGLEASF.

The CDR3 loop reads CASRKQGIPSKNIQYF. This chain links TRBV28 with TRBJ2-4; the D call of TRBD1 rests on TCRdb alone, since no DNA is present to check it. This CDR3 contains 16 residues. Germline assignment: CDR1 MDHEN and CDR2 SYDVKM.

The chain has TRBV7-9 and TRBJ2-1; TCRdb's D call, TRBD2, is unchecked because there is no DNA. The CDR3 runs 14 residues. Germline V lookup: CDR1 SEHNR, CDR2 FQNEAQ (reference sequence). The CDR3 protein is CASSPPGLAPEQFF.

This clonotype is classed as medium-sized by frequency. This chain uses TRBV10-3 with TRBJ2-3; TCRdb reports TRBD1, a call that lacks DNA to check it against. Germline V gene sequence: CDR1 ENHRY, CDR2 SYGVKD. The CDR3 is made up of 15 amino acids. The CDR3 protein is CAISEPGQGGDTQYF.

The genes are TRBV7-7 and TRBJ1-2; the D call of TRBD1 rests on TCRdb alone, since no DNA is present to check it. CDR1 is SSHAT, CDR2 FNYEAQ, per germline (reference sequence). This CDR3 is 12 amino acids long. The CDR3 sequence: CASSYYRVVYTF.

This chain links TRBV11-2 with TRBJ2-3; TCRdb returns TRBD2, unconfirmable since there is no DNA. The CDR3 spans 15 residues. Per the germline V gene, CDR1 is SGHAT and CDR2 is FQNNGV. This chain's CDR3 is CASSLRGGRADTQYF.

This clonotype is identified as medium-sized from frequency. This chain uses TRBV2 with TRBJ2-1; there is no DNA to check the TCRdb D call of TRBD1. Germline V CDR1 and CDR2: SNHLY, FYNNEI. CDR3 length: 15 residues. This CDR3 reads CASSSRASSYNEQFF.

The gene calls are TRBV20-1 and TRBJ2-7; TCRdb's D call, TRBD2, is unchecked because there is no DNA. The CDR3 has 14 residues. The V gene's germline CDR1 is DFQATT and CDR2 SNEGSKA (reference sequence). The CDR3 is CSATDERVSYEQYF.

The V call is TRBV7-3, the J call TRBJ2-3; TCRdb proposes TRBD1, but this gene call is untestable without DNA. The CDR3 runs 14 residues. The V gene's germline CDR1 is SGHTA and CDR2 FQGTGA. This CDR3 is CASSLGQGTDTQYF.

V and J are TRBV2 and TRBJ1-2; TCRdb indicates TRBD1, and absent DNA this call remains unverified. CDR1 and CDR2 (germline): SNHLY, FYNNEI. This CDR3 has 14 amino acids. CDR3: CASRPGQGSVGYTF.

Its frequency marks this clonotype as medium-sized. V and J are TRBV29-1 and TRBJ2-1; the D call from TCRdb, TRBD2, cannot be confirmed without DNA. CDR1 is SQVTM, CDR2 ANQGSEA, per germline. The CDR3 covers 16 residues. CDR3 amino acids: CSVAGLASEGRGEQFF.

The chain employs TRBV29-1 and TRBJ2-6; TCRdb's assignment of TRBD1 cannot be checked, as there is no DNA. The CDR3 covers 15 residues. CDR1 and CDR2 from the germline V gene are SQVTM and ANQGSEA. CDR3 residues: CSVALQGKGANVLTF.